These 7 T cell receptor beta chains originate from one sample sequenced in a study of blood T cell repertoires in COVID-19. Measured with immunoSEQ multiplex PCR; TCRdb has only the in-frame clones, and not every one. The sample holds about 320,000 clones; about 85% are singletons and the top ten take around 6%. Material: PBMCs or T cells enriched from blood (not recorded which). These receptors all come from a woman in her thirties who had recovered from COVID-19.

The rearrangement joins TRBV5-4 to TRBJ2-4; 7 bases line up with TRBD2. Germline-derived CDR1 and CDR2 are SGHNT and YYREEE (reference sequence). The ends lost 4 bases at V and 2 bases at J; junction bases unmatched: 12. The CDR3 consists of 17 residues. CDR3 loop: CASSNGEGLVSKNIQYF. DNA for the CDR3: TGTGCCAGCAGCAACGGGGAGGGCTTGGTATCCAAAAACATTCAGTACTTC.

This sequence joins TRBV5-1 and TRBJ2-7, with 9 bases identical to TRBD1. The CDR3 runs to 18 residues. Trimming cost V 0 bases and J 1 base; bases outside gene matches: 11. The V gene's germline CDR1 is SGHRS and CDR2 YFSETQ. CDR3 in DNA: TGCGCCAGCAGCTTGGTCCGGACAGGGGAATTCAAGTCCTACGAGCAGTACTTC. Translating it yields CASSLVRTGEFKSYEQYF.

In DNA form, the CDR3 reads TGCGCCAGCAGCCAAGATCCACAGGGGACCTGGGCCCAGCATTTT. Translated: CASSQDPQGTWAQHF. The V and J genes are TRBV4-1 and TRBJ1-5, with 7 bases identical to TRBD1. The CDR3 loop spans 15 amino acids. From germline, CDR1 is MGHRA and CDR2 YSYEKL. J gave up 11 bases and V 0 bases, and 10 bases lay outside the gene matches.

The chain uses TRBV3-1 (or the pseudogene TRBV3-2) and TRBJ1-2; 9 bases are a match to TRBD1. CDR1 is LGHDT and CDR2 is YNNKEL in the germline V gene (reference sequence). V lost 2 bases to trimming and J lost 8 bases; unmatched junction nucleotides: 9. The CDR3 spans 15 residues. In nucleotides, the CDR3 is TGTGCCAGCAGCCAACCCGGACAGGGGCCGGGGGGCTACACCTTC. Protein: CASSQPGQGPGGYTF.

The rearrangement uses TRBV7-6 and TRBJ1-2; D may be TRBD1 (6 bases). V dropped 5 bases and J dropped 0 bases, with 10 bases sitting between them. The germline gives CDR1 SGHVS, CDR2 FNYEAQ. There are 14 residues in the CDR3. The CDR3 sequence: CASSQGSANYGYTF. The CDR3 region has the DNA TGTGCCAGCAGCCAGGGGTCGGCTAACTATGGCTACACCTTC.

V usage is TRBV5-4 and J usage is TRBJ1-2; D gene ambiguous. This CDR3 comprises 14 residues. CDR1 is SGHNT, CDR2 YYREEE, per germline (reference sequence). The V and J ends lost 0 bases and 3 bases respectively, with 9 bases between them. The CDR3 protein is CASSLDPVDYGYTF. The CDR3 DNA reads as TGTGCCAGCAGCTTGGATCCAGTCGACTATGGCTACACCTTC. The whole variable domain, remainder taken from reference TRBV5-4 and TRBJ1-2, is ETGVTQSPTHLIKTRGQQVTLRCSSQSGHNTVSWYQQALGQGPQFIFQYYREEENGRGNFPPRFSGLQFPNYSSELNVNALELDDSALYLCASSLDPVDYGYTFGSGTRLTVV.

V is TRBV9 and J is TRBJ1-2; 12 nucleotides match TRBD1. Trimming cost V 4 bases and J 7 bases; bases outside gene matches: 8. CDR1 and CDR2 from the germline V gene are SGDLS and YYNGEE. This CDR3 region has 15 residues. The CDR3: CASSIKGQGALGYTF. DNA of the CDR3: TGTGCCAGCAGCATAAAGGGACAGGGGGCGCTTGGCTACACCTTC.